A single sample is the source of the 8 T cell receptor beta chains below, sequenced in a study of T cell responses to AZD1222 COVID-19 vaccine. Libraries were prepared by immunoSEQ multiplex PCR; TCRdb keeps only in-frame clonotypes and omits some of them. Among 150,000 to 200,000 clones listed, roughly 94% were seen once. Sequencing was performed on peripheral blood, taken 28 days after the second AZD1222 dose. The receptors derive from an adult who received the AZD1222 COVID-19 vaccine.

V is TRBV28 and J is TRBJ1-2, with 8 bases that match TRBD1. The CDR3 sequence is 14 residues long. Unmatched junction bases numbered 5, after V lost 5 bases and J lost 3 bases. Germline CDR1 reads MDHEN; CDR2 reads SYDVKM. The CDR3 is CASSPQGADYGYTF. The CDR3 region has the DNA TGTGCCAGCAGTCCTCAGGGGGCGGACTATGGCTACACCTTC.

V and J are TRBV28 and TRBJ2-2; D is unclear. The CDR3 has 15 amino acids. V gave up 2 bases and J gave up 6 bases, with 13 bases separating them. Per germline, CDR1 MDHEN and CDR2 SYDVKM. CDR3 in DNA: TGTGCCAGCAGTTTAAGGTACCCTCCGGCCGGGGAGCTGTTTTTT. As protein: CASSLRYPPAGELFF.

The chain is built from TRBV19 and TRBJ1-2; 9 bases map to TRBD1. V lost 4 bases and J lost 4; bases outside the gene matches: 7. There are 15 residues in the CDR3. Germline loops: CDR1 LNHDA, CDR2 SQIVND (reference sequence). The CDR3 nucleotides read TGTGCCAGTAGTACTGCGACAGGGGGAGGCTATGGCTACACCTTC. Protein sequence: CASSTATGGGYGYTF.

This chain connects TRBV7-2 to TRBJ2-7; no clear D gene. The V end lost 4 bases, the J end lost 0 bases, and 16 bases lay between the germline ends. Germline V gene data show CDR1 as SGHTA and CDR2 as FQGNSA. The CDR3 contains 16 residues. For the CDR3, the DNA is TGTGCCAGCAGCTGGGGTGGAAGCGTAGGCTCCTACGAGCAGTACTTC. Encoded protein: CASSWGGSVGSYEQYF.

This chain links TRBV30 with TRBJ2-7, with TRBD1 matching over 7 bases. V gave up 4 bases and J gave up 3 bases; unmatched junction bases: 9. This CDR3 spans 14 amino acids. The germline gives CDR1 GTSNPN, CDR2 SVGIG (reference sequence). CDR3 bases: TGTGCCTGGACCACGGGACAGAGTTTCTACGAGCAGTACTTC. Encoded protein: CAWTTGQSFYEQYF.

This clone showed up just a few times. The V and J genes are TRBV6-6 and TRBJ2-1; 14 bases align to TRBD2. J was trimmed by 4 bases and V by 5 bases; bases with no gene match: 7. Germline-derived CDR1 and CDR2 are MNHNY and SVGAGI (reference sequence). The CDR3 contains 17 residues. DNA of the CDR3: TGTGCCAGCAGTCAGGGACTAGCGGGAGTTCCGTACAATGAGCAGTTCTTC. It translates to CASSQGLAGVPYNEQFF.

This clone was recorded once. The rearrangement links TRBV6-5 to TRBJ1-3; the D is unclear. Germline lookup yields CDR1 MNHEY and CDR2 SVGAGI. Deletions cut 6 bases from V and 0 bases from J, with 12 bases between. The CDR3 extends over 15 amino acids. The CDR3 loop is CASSSERNSGNTIYF. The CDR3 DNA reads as TGTGCCAGCAGCTCAGAGAGAAACTCTGGAAACACCATATATTTT.

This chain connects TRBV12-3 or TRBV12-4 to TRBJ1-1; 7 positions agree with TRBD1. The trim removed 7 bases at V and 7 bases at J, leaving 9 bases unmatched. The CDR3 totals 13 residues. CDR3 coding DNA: TGTGCCAGCAATCCAGGGGGGCATGGTGAAGCTTTCTTT. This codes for CASNPGGHGEAFF.